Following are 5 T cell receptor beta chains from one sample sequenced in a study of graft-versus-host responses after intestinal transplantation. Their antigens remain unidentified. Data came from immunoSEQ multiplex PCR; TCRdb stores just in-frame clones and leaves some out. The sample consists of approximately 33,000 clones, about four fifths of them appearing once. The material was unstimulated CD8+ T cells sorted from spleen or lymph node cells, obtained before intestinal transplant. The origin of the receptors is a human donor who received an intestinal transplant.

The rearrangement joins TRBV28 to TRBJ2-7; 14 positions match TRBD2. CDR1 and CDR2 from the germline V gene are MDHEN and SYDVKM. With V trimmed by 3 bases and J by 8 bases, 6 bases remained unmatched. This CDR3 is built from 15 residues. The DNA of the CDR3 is TGTGCCAGCAGTTTCCCCGGGACTAGCGGGAGTCAGCAGTACTTC. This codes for CASSFPGTSGSQQYF.

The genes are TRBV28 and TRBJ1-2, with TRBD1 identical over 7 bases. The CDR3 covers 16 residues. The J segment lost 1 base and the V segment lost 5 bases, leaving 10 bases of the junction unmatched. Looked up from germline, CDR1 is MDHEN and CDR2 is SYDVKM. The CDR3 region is CASSPPSNRGNYGYTF. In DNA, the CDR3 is TGTGCCAGCAGTCCCCCCTCTAACAGGGGTAACTATGGCTACACCTTC.

CDR3 bases: TGTGCCAGCAGTGAAGAAGGATTAGTGGGCCTTGGGTATGGCTACACCTTC. This gives the protein CASSEEGLVGLGYGYTF. The chain links TRBV6-1 to TRBJ1-2; D gene uncertain. The length of the CDR3 is 17 residues. Trimming took off 1 base at V and 5 bases at J, with 20 bases between the two ends. Germline V gene data show CDR1 as MNHNS and CDR2 as SASEGT.

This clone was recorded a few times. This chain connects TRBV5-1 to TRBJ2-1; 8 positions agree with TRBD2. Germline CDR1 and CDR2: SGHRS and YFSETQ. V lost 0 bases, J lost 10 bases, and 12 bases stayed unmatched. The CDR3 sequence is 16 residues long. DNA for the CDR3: TGCGCCAGCAGCTTGGGCCCAGCGGGGGCACTGGAGGAGCAGTTCTTC. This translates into CASSLGPAGALEEQFF.

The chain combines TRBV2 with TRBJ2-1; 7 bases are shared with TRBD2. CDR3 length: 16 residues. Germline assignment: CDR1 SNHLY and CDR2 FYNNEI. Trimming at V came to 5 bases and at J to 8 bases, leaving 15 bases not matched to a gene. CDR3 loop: CASSPHGEGTPDEQFF. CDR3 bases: TGTGCCAGCAGTCCCCACGGGGAGGGGACGCCCGATGAGCAGTTCTTC.